This entry is about one T cell receptor (beta chain). This clonotype was seen a handful of times. Its antigen is currently not known. No base quality information exists; no much larger clone differs at one position. Every donor was a healthy Caucasian. The twin cohort comprised three pairs of female monozygotic twins, all aged roughly 18 to 29 years. Miltenyi CD45RO+ enrichment and human naive T-cell isolation kits were used to isolate memory (CD45RO+) and naive T cells from PBMC. The library was obtained by 5' RACE. Instrument on record: Illumina HiSeq 2000. Template switching introduced a universal primer binding site; the final cDNA contained a unique molecular identifier, enabling accurate counting of TCR cDNA molecules. First-strand cDNA for TCR alpha and beta chains was synthesized from specific primers in the conserved constant-segment region. To control for contamination, each cDNA library was double barcoded with a SMART-Mk sample barcode plus Illumina barcodes. Two successive PCR steps introduced TruSeq adapter sequences along with Illumina sample barcodes. The TCR alpha and beta cDNA libraries were sequenced on the Illumina HiSeq platform using custom primers. As for the authors' bioinformatics: Raw reads were processed with MiGEC to extract unique molecular identifiers, and MiXCR was used to determine CDR3 positions. For each individual, recombination models were inferred using an EM algorithm with the repgenHMM and IGoR tools. Shared clonotypes were analyzed with the tcR package in R, and sharing was normalized by the product of cloneset sizes. To study raw recombination without the effects of thymic and clonal selection, out-of-frame nonproductive sequences were analyzed. The raw public reads went through TCRdb reprocessing: fastp at Q25, MiXCR clone calling, in-frame beta chains kept. Rows are unified per CDR3 protein, each entry keeping the most common DNA and genes. The authors' filters were not applied to this entry. Recorded for this sample are around 280,000 distinct CDR3 sequences; less than 9% of them occurred a single time. The ten most abundant clones make up roughly 2.1% of the sample.

This record belongs to a study of identical twins (dated by TCRdb to the mid-2010s). In the study overall: The study deep-sequenced TCR alpha and beta repertoires from monozygotic twins, unrelated adults of various ages and cord blood to test whether fetal clonotypes persist. To rule out contamination, the twin experiments were replicated at different times with different library preparation protocols. Overall study results and their limits: Because the same donors could not be followed over many years, the conclusions relied on cross-sectional statistical analysis. Abundant cord blood beta clonotypes carried fewer insertions; young adult naive repertoires showed a weaker similar trend, while memory repertoires showed none. The excess sharing between twins in beta out-of-frame sequences was weaker because fewer shared sequences reduced the signal-to-noise ratio. Invariant T cells such as MAIT and iNKT could partly confound zero-insertion analyses, although diverse VJ usage argued against such confounding for most clonotypes. Compared with coincidental sharing between unrelated individuals, out-of-frame TCR alpha sequences shared between twins had an excess of sequences with low generation probability. In monozygotic twins, out-of-frame TCR alpha sharing was systematically underestimated by recombination models, although the models agreed with sharing between unrelated individuals.

From cysteine to phenylalanine, the CDR3 is 12 amino acids long. Solely the CDR3 DNA is kept, with 36 bases framed from the first base. V gives up 0 bases and J gives up 8 bases, and the segment between their germline ends measures 5 bases. CDR1 and CDR2 were assigned from the germline V gene as MGHDK and SYGVNS. The same data also contributed to another study, on yellow fever vaccine responses in identical twins. Per the second study: The authors reported that the T cell response to vaccination in identical twins appeared partly convergent and partly personalized. In the study, vaccine-responding T cell clones were precisely tracked in identical twins.

Rearrangement joined TRBV25-1 to TRBJ2-1, with no confidently assigned D gene. Specimen: memory (CD45RO+) T cells sorted from blood. The intended sense of this specimen's cell subset or site label: CD45RO+ enriched T cells. This sequence originates from a young woman in good health. The bases read TGTGCCAGCAGTGAATACCGGGATGAGCAGTTCTTC. Its coded protein is CASSEYRDEQFF.